Listed here is a single T cell receptor (beta chain). Some clones are missing from TCRdb's copy, which holds only in-frame ones; the method was immunoSEQ multiplex PCR. The table shows approximately 450,000 clones, with roughly 85% occurring only once. This CDR3 region has 15 residues. V was pared by 1 base and J by 9 bases, with 13 bases between. Germline CDR1 is SEHNR and CDR2 is FQNEAQ (reference sequence). The data are from a study of blood T cell repertoires in COVID-19. Study details: Specimens from acute and convalescent COVID-19 originated in the United States, Italy and Spain. T cells, B-cell-depleted T cells, or PBMCs supplied cDNA or gDNA.

Sequencing was carried out using PBMCs or T cells enriched from blood (not recorded which). The chain couples TRBV7-9 to TRBJ1-6; tentative D call: TRBD1 (5 bases). The origin of this receptor is a woman aged 18-30 years with acute COVID-19. Written as DNA, the CDR3 is TGTGCCAGCAGCTTAGATCCAGGGCGAGGTTCACCCCTCCACTTT. It encodes CASSLDPGRGSPLHF. Filled out from reference TRBV7-9 and TRBJ1-6, the complete variable domain reads DTGVSQNPRHKITKRGQNVTFRCDPISEHNRLYWYRQTLGQGPEFLTYFQNEAQLEKSRLLSDRFSAERPKGSFSTLEIQRTEQGDSAMYLCASSLDPGRGSPLHFGNGTRLTVT.